In this sample, the clone carrying this T cell receptor beta chain turned up a few times. TCRdb recomputed calls from the reads with MiXCR, one row per CDR3 protein. The sample lists 740,000 or so distinct CDR3 sequences, less than 40% occurring once. From germline, CDR1 is SNHLY and CDR2 FYNNEI. The length of the CDR3 is 15 residues. Trimming pared 4 bases from V and 0 bases from J, leaving 9 bases between. This entry comes from a study of T cell repertoires in cytomegalovirus infection. The origin of this receptor is a human donor in good health (CMV status not recorded). Some clones in this sample may be carry-over from other donors' samples. The material sequenced was PBMCs. The V gene is TRBV2, the J gene TRBJ2-2; D ambiguous. The CDR3 is CASSATHANTGELFF. As DNA, the CDR3 is TGTGCCAGCAGTGCTACCCACGCGAACACCGGGGAGCTGTTTTTT.